This TCR beta chain was captured by sequencing in a study of cytomegalovirus exposure and HLA in healthy donors. Study summary: Unique TCR beta sequences numbering some 120 million came from 150 million to 200 million T cells in an earlier analysis. Study-wide points: In vitro assays verified that a few CMV-associated chains recognized CMV antigens specifically. Across donors, most TCRs were seen rarely, yet some public ones were widespread.

The primer mix had 60 Vbeta and 13 Jbeta primers. The data were produced by immunoSEQ multiplex PCR, yet TCRdb's version contains in-frame clones alone and is incomplete. The data show under 200,000 clones, 65% to 70% seen once. Concerning this clone: Its target is not known.

This CDR3 is 17 amino acids long. Trimming took 8 bases from V and 3 from J; bases not matched to a gene: 10. Germline loops: CDR1 WNHNN, CDR2 SYGVQD (reference sequence). This receptor was identified in a woman younger than 30 in good health and CMV-seropositive. Sequencing was carried out using PBMCs. The chain carries TRBV10-1 and TRBJ2-5; 15 bases align to TRBD2. The CDR3 region is CASPPAGTSGGKETQYF. The CDR3 nucleotides are TGCGCCAGCCCACCTGCCGGGACTAGCGGGGGGAAAGAGACCCAGTACTTC.